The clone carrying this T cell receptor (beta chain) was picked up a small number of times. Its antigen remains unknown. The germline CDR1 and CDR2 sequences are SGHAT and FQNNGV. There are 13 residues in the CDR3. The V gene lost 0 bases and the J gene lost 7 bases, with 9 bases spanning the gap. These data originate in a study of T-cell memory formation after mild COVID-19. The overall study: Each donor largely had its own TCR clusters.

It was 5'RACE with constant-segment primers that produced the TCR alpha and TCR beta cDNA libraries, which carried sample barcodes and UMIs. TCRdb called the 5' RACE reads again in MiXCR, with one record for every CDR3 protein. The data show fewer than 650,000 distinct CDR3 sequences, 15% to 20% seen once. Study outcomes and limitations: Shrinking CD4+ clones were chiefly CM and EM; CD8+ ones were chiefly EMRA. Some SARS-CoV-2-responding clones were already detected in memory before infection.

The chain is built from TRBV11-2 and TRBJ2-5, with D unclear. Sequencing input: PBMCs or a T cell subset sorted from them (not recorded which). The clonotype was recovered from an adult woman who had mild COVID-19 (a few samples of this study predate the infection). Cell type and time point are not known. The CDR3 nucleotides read TGTGCCAGCAGCTTAGAGCCCCTGGCGACCCAGTACTTC. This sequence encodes CASSLEPLATQYF.